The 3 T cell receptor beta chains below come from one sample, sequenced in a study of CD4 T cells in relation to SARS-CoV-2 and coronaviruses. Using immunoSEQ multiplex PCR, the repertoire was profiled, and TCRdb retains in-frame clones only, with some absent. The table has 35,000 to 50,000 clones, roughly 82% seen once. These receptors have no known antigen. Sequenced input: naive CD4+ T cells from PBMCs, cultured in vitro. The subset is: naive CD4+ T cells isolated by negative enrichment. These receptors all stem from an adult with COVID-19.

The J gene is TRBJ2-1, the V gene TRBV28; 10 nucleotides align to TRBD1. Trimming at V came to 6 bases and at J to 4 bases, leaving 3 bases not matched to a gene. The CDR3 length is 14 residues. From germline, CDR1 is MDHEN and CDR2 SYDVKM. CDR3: CASRGTGVYNEQFF. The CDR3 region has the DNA TGTGCCAGCAGGGGGACAGGGGTGTACAATGAGCAGTTCTTC.

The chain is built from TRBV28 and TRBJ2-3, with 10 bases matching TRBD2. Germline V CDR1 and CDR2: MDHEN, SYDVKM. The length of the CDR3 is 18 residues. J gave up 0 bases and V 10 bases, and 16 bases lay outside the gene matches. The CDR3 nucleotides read TGTGCCACTAGCTCGGGTCTAGCGGGGGACGGTAGCACAGATACGCAGTATTTT. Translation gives CATSSGLAGDGSTDTQYF. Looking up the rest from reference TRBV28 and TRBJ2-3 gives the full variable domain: DVKVTQSSRYLVKRTGEKVFLECVQDMDHENMFWYRQDPGLGLRLIYFSYDVKMKEKGDIPEGYSVSREKKERFSLILESASTNQTSMYLCATSSGLAGDGSTDTQYFGPGTRLTVL.

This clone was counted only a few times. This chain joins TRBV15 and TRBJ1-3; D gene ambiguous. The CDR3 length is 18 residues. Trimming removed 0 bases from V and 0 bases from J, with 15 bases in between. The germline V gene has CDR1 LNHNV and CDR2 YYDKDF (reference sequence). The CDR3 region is CATSRDSTASLSGNTIYF. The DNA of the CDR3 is TGTGCCACCAGCAGAGATAGTACAGCTTCACTCTCTGGAAACACCATATATTTT.